This T cell receptor beta chain was sequenced in a study of T cells after yellow fever vaccination. As for the study in general: Each low-cell-number fraction was prepared by means of SMART-Seq v4 Ultra Low Input.

This clonotype occurred many times. This CDR3 comprises 14 residues. Trimming removed 4 bases from V and 5 bases from J, with 16 bases in between. CDR1 is SGHRS and CDR2 is YFSETQ in the germline V gene. TCRdb processed the 5' RACE reads anew with MiXCR; each CDR3 protein has one entry. The sample shows 350,000 to 450,000 distinct CDR3 sequences, 6% to 8% of them seen only once. The J gene is TRBJ2-7, the V gene TRBV5-1; D might be TRBD2 (7 bases). This receptor was identified in a young man who received the YFV17D yellow fever vaccine. The specimen comprised PBMCs, sampled 5 days after the yellow fever booster vaccination. CDR3 in amino acids: CASSLGTGGHEQYF. CDR3 DNA sequence: TGCGCCAGCAGCCTCGGGACGGGGGGCCACGAGCAGTACTTC.